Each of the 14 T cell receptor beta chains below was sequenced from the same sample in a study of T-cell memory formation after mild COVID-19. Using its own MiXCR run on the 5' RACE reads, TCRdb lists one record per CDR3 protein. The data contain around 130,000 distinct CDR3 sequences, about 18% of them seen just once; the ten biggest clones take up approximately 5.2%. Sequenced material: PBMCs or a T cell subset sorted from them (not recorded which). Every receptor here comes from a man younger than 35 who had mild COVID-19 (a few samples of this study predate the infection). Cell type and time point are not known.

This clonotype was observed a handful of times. CDR3 region: CASSLGPGDEQFF. CDR3 bases: TGTGCCAGCAGCTTAGGTCCGGGGGATGAGCAGTTCTTC. The V call is TRBV7-9, the J call TRBJ2-1; possible D gene TRBD2, 6 bases. CDR1 SEHNR and CDR2 FQNEAQ come from the germline V gene (reference sequence). This CDR3 is 13 amino acids long. Trimming shortened V by 1 base and J by 8 bases, and 9 bases separated the two germline ends.

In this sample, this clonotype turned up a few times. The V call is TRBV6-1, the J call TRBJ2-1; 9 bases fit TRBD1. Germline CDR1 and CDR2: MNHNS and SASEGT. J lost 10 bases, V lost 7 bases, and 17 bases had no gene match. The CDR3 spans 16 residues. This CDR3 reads CASTRRPGQGSREQFF. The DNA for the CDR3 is TGTGCCAGCACCCGACGGCCGGGACAGGGCTCTCGGGAGCAGTTCTTC.

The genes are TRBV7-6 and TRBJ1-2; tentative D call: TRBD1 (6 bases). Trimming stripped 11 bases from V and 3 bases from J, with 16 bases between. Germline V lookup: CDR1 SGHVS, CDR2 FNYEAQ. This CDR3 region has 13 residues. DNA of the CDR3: TGTGCCGTGACAACAGGGCTCGACTATGGCTACACCTTC. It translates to CAVTTGLDYGYTF.

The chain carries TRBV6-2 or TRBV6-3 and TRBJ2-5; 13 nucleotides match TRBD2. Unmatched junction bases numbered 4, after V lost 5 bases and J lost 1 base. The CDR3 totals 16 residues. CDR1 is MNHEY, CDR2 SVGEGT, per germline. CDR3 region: CASSDRLAGGQETQYF. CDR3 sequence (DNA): TGTGCCAGCAGTGACCGACTAGCGGGGGGCCAAGAGACCCAGTACTTC.

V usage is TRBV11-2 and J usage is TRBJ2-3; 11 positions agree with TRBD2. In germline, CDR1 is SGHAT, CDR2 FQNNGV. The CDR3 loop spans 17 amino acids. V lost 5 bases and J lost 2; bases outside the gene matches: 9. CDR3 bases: TGTGCCAGCAGCCCAAGACTAGCGGGGATATACACAGATACGCAGTATTTT. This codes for CASSPRLAGIYTDTQYF.

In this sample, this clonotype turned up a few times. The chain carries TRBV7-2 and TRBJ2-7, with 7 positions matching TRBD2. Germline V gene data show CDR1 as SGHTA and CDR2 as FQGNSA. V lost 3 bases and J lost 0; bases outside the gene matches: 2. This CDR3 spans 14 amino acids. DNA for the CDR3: TGTGCCAGCAGCTTTTCGGGGGGCTCCTACGAGCAGTACGTC. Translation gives CASSFSGGSYEQYV.

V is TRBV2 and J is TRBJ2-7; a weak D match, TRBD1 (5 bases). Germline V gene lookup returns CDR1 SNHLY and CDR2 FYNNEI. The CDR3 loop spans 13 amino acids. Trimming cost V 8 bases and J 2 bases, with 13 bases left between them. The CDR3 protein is CASGRQGAYEQYF. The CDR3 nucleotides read TGTGCCAGCGGCCGGCAGGGCGCCTACGAGCAGTACTTC.

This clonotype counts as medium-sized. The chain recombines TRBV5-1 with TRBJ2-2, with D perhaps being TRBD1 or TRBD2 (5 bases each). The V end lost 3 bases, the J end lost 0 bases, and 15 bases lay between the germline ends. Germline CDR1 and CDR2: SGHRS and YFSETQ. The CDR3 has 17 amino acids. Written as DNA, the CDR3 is TGCGCCAGCAGCTCGAACGGGGCTAACGCGAACACCGGGGAGCTGTTTTTT. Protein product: CASSSNGANANTGELFF. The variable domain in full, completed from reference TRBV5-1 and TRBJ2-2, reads KAGVTQTPRYLIKTRGQQVTLSCSPISGHRSVSWYQQTPGQGLQFLFEYFSETQRNKGNFPGRFSGRQFSNSRSEMNVSTLELGDSALYLCASSSNGANANTGELFFGEGSRLTVL.

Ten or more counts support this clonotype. DNA of the CDR3: TGTGCCAGCAGCTTAGGGGCGACAGATACGCAGTATTTT. Translated, it gives CASSLGATDTQYF. This chain connects TRBV7-2 to TRBJ2-3, with no clear D. V lost 1 base, J lost 3 bases, and 5 bases lay in between. Germline V gene lookup returns CDR1 SGHTA and CDR2 FQGNSA. This CDR3 is 13 amino acids long. Drawing the rest from reference TRBV7-2 and TRBJ2-3, the complete variable domain is GAGVSQSPSNKVTEKGKDVELRCDPISGHTALYWYRQSLGQGLEFLIYFQGNSAPDKSGLPSDRFSAERTGGSVSTLTIQRTQQEDSAVYLCASSLGATDTQYFGPGTRLTVL.

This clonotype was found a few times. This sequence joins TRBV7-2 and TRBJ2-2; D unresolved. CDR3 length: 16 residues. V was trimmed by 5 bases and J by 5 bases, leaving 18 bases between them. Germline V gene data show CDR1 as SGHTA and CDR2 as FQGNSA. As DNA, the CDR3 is TGTGCCAGCAGCCCCCAGGTCCCACCACGGACCGGGGAGCTGTTTTTT. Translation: CASSPQVPPRTGELFF.

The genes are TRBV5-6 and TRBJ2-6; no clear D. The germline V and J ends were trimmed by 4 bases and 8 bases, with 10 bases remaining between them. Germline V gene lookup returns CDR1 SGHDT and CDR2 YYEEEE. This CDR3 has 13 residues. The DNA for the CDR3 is TGTGCCAGCAGCCGGCAGGACCCCAACGTCCTGACTTTC. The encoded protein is CASSRQDPNVLTF.

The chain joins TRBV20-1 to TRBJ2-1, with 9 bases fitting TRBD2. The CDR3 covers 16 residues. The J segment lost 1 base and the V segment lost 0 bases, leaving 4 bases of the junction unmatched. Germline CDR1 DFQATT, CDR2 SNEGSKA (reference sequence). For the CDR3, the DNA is TGCAGTGCTAGAGATGGTAGCGGGGGATCCTACAATGAGCAGTTCTTC. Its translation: CSARDGSGGSYNEQFF.

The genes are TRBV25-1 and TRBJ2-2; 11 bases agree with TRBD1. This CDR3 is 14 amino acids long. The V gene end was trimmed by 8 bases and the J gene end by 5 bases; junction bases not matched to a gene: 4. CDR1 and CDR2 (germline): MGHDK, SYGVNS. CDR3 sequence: CASGGTGGTGELFF. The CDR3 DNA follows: TGTGCCAGCGGAGGGACAGGGGGGACCGGGGAGCTGTTTTTT.

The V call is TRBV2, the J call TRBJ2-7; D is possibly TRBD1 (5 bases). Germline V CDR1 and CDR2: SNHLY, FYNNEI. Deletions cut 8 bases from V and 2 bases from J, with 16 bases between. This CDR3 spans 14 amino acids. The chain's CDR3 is CASGSRTITYEQYF. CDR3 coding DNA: TGTGCCAGCGGTTCGCGGACAATCACCTACGAGCAGTACTTC.